The entry that follows covers one T cell receptor (beta chain) sequence. This entry belongs to a study of early T cells in non-severe SARS-CoV-2 infection. Looking at the study overall: Sequencing used unsorted whole-blood bulk RNA, so chains lack pairing.

Tagging with unique molecular identifiers was applied to individual cDNA molecules. Each CDR3 protein gets one entry after TCRdb re-called the 5' RACE reads with MiXCR. The table lists tens of thousands of distinct CDR3 sequences, more than 13% of them singletons. V lost 10 bases to trimming and J lost 0 bases, with 6 bases between them. Per the germline V gene, CDR1 is LNHNV and CDR2 is YYDKDF (reference sequence). This CDR3 is built from 11 residues. Sequenced sample: whole blood. The origin of this receptor is an adult who was a healthcare worker with PCR-confirmed SARS-CoV-2 infection or an uninfected control (not recorded which). The V call is TRBV15, the J call TRBJ1-1, with D unresolved. The chain's CDR3 is CAISMNTEAFF. The DNA of the CDR3 is TGTGCCATCTCGATGAACACTGAAGCTTTCTTT. The variable domain in full, with the rest retrieved from reference TRBV15 and TRBJ1-1, is DAMVIQNPRYQVTQFGKPVTLSCSQTLNHNVMYWYQQKSSQAPKLLFHYYDKDFNNEADTPDNFQSRRPNTSFCFLDIRSPGLGDTAMYLCAISMNTEAFFGQGTRLTVV.